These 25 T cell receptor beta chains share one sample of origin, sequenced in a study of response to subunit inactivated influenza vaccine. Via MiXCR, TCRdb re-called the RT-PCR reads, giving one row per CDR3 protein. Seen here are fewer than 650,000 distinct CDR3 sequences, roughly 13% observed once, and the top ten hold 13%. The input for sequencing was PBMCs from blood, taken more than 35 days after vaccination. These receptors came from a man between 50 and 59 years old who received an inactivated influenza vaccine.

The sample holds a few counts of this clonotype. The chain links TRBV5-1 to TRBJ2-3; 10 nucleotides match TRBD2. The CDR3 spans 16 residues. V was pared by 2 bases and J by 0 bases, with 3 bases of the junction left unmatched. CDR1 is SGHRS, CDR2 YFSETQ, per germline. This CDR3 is CASSFATSGSTDTQYF. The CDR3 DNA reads TGCGCCAGCAGCTTCGCGACTAGCGGGAGCACAGATACGCAGTATTTT.

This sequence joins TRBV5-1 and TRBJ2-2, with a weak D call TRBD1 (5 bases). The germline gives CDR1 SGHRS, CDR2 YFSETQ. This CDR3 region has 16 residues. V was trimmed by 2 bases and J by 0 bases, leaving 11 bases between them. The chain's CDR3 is CASSFGAATNTGELFF. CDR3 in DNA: TGCGCCAGCAGCTTTGGGGCAGCTACGAACACCGGGGAGCTGTTTTTT.

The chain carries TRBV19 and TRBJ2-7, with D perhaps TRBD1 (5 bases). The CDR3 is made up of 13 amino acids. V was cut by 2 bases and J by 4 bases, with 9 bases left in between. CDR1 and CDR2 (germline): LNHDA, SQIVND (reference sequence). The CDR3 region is CASSIQGGYEQYF. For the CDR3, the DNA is TGTGCCAGTAGTATACAGGGCGGATACGAGCAGTACTTC.

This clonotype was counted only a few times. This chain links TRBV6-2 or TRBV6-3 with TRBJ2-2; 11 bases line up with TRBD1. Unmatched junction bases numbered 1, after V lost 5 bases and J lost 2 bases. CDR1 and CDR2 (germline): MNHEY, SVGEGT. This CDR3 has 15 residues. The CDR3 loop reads CASSGTGGNTGELFF. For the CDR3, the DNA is TGTGCCAGCAGTGGGACAGGGGGAAACACCGGGGAGCTGTTTTTT.

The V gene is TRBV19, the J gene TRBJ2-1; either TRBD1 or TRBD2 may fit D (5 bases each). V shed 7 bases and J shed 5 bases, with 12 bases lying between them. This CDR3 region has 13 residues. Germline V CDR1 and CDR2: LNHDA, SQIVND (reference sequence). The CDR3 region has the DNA TGTGCCAGTACGATGGGACCCAACAATGAGCAGTTCTTC. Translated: CASTMGPNNEQFF.

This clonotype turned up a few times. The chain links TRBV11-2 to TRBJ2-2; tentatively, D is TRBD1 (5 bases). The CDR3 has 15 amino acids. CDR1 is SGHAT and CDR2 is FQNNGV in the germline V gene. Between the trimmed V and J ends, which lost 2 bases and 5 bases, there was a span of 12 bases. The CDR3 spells CASSLIRVGTGELFF. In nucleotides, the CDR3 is TGTGCCAGCAGCTTAATCAGGGTTGGGACCGGGGAGCTGTTTTTT.

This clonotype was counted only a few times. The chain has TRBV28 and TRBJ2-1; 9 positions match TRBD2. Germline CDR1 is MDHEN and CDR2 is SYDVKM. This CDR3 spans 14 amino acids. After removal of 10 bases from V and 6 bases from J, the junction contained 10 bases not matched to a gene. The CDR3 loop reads CATLAGVSLNEQFF. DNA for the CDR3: TGTGCCACCTTAGCGGGAGTCTCTCTCAATGAGCAGTTCTTC.

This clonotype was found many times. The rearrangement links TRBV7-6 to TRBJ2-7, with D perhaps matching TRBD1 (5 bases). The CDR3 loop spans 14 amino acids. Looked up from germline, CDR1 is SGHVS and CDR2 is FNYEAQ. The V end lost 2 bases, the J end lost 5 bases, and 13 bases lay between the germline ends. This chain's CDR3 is CASSLWGPTNEQYF. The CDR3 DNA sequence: TGTGCCAGCAGCTTATGGGGCCCGACCAACGAGCAGTACTTC.

CDR3 bases: TGTGCCAGCAGCCAACGTGGACAGGGTGCCTACGAGCAGTACTTC. Protein product: CASSQRGQGAYEQYF. V and J are TRBV4-2 and TRBJ2-7; 8 bases fit TRBD1. This CDR3 is 15 amino acids long. Germline V gene sequence: CDR1 LGHNA, CDR2 YNFKEQ. Trimming removed 2 bases from V and 2 bases from J; junction bases left unmatched: 5.

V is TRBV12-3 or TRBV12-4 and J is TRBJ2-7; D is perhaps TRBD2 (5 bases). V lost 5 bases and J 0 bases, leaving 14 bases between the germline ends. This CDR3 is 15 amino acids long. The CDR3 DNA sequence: TGTGCCAGCAGTCCCCGCGGGTCCGACTCCTACGAGCAGTACTTC. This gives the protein CASSPRGSDSYEQYF.

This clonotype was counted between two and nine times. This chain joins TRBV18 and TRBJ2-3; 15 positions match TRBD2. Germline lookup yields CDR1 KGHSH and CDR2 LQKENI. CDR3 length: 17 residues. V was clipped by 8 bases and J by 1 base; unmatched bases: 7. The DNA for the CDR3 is TGTGCCAGCCGGACTAGCGGGAGGGCCGAAGGCACAGATACGCAGTATTTT. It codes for CASRTSGRAEGTDTQYF. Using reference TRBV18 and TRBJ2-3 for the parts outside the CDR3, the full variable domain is NAGVMQNPRHLVRRRGQEARLRCSPMKGHSHVYWYRQLPEEGLKFMVYLQKENIIDESGMPKERFSAEFPKEGPSILRIQQVVRGDSAAYFCASRTSGRAEGTDTQYFGPGTRLTVL.

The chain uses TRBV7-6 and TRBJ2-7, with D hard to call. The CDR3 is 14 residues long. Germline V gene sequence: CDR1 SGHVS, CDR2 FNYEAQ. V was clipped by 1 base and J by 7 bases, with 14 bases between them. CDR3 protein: CASSLEVASWEQYF. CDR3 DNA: TGTGCCAGCAGCTTAGAGGTAGCTTCGTGGGAGCAGTACTTC.

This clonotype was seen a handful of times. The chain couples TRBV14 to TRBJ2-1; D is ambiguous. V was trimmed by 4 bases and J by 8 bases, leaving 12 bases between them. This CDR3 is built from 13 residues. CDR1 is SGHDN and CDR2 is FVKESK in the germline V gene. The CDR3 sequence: CASSLDGSDEQFF. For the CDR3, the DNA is TGTGCCAGCAGCCTTGATGGGTCGGATGAGCAGTTCTTC. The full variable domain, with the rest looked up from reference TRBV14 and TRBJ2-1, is EAGVTQFPSHSVIEKGQTVTLRCDPISGHDNLYWYRRVMGKEIKFLLHFVKESKQDESGMPNNRFLAERTGGTYSTLKVQPAELEDSGVYFCASSLDGSDEQFFGPGTRLTVL.

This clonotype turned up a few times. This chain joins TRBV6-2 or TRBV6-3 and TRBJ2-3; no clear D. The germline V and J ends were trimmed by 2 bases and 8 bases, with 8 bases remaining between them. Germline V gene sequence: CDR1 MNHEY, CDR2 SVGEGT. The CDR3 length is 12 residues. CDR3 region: CASSYLQGTQYF. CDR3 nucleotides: TGTGCCAGCAGTTACCTCCAAGGTACGCAGTATTTT.

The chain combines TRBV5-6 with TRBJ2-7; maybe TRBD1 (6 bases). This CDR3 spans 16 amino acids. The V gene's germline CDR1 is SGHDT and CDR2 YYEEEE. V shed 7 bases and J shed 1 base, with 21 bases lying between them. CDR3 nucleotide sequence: TGTGCCAGCGTCAATTCCGCAGGGGTTAGATCCTACGAGCAGTACTTC. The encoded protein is CASVNSAGVRSYEQYF.

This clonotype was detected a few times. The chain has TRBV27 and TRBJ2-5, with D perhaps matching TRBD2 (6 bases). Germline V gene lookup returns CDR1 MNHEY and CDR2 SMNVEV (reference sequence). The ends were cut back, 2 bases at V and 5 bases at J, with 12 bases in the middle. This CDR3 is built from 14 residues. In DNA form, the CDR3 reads TGTGCCAGCAGTTTAAACCGTGGGGGGGAGACCCAGTACTTC. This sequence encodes CASSLNRGGETQYF.

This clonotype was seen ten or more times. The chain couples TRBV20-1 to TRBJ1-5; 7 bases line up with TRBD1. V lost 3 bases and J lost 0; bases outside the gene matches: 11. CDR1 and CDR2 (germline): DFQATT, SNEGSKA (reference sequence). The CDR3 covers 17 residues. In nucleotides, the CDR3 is TGCAGTGCTAGGGTTTCCTCGACAGGGAATAGCAATCAGCCCCAGCATTTT. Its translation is CSARVSSTGNSNQPQHF.

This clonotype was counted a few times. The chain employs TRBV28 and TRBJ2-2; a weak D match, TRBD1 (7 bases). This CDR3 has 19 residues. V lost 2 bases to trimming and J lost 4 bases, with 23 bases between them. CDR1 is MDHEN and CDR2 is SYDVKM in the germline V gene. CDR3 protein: CASSLPLEVEGAGTGELFF. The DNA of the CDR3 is TGTGCCAGCAGTTTACCTTTGGAAGTGGAGGGGGCAGGCACCGGGGAGCTGTTTTTT.

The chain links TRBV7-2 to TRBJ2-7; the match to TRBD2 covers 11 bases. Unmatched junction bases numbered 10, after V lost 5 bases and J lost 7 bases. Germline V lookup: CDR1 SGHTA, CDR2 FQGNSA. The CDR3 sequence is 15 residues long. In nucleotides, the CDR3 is TGTGCCAGCAGCAGACTCTCGACTAGCGGGGTTGAGCAGTACTTC. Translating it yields CASSRLSTSGVEQYF.

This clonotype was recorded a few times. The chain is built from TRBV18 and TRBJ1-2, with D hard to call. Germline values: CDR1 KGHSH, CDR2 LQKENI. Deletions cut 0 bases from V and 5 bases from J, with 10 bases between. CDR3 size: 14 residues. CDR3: CASSPPGPFYGYTF. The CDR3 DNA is TGTGCCAGCTCACCACCCGGGCCTTTTTATGGCTACACCTTC.

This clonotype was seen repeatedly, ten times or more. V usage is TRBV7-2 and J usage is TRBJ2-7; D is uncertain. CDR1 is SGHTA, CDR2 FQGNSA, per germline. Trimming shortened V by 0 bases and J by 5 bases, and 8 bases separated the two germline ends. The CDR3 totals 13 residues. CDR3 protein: CASSLAGFDEQYF. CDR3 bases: TGTGCCAGCAGCTTAGCCGGGTTCGACGAGCAGTACTTC.

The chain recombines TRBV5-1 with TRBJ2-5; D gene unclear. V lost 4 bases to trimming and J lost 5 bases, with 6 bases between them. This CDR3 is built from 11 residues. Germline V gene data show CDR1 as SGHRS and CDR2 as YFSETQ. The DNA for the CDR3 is TGCGCCAGCAGCGCGGATGAGACCCAGTACTTC. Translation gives CASSADETQYF.

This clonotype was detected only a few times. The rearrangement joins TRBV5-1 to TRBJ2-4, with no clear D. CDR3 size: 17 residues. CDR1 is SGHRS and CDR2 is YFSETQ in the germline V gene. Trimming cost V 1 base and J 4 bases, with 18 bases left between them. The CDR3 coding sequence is TGCGCCAGCAGCTTGTCTGGTTCCCTGGCAGATAAAAACATTCAGTACTTC. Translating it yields CASSLSGSLADKNIQYF.

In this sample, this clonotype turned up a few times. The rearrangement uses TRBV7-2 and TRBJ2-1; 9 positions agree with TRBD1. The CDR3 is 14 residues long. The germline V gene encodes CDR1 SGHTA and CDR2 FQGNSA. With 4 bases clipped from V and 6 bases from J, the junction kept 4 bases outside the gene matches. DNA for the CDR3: TGTGCCAGCAGCTCGGGACAGGGTTTCAATGAGCAGTTCTTC. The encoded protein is CASSSGQGFNEQFF.

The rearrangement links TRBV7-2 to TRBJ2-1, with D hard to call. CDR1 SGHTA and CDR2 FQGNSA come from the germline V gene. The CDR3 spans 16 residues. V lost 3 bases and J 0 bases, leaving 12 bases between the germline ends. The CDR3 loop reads CASSFVPLSSYNEQFF. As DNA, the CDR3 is TGTGCCAGCAGCTTTGTTCCGCTGAGCTCCTACAATGAGCAGTTCTTC.